This passage covers 14 T cell receptor beta chains from one sample sequenced in a study of cytomegalovirus exposure and HLA in healthy donors. 13 Jbeta primers and 60 Vbeta primers were used for the PCR. Only in-frame clones appear in the TCRdb table, and some are missing; sequencing was by immunoSEQ multiplex PCR. The table lists 120,000 or so clones, roughly 70% of them singletons. The sample comprised PBMCs. The receptor source for this set is a woman aged 40-49 years in good health and CMV-seropositive.

This clone was picked up a small number of times. The chain links TRBV27 to TRBJ2-7, with 7 bases that match TRBD2. J lost 2 bases, V lost 8 bases, and 9 bases had no gene match. The CDR3 runs to 14 residues. Germline CDR1 MNHEY, CDR2 SMNVEV (reference sequence). This CDR3 is CASVGASGTYEQYF. The CDR3 coding sequence is TGTGCCAGCGTCGGGGCTAGCGGAACCTACGAGCAGTACTTC.

This clone was found a few times. The genes are TRBV7-2 and TRBJ1-6; D not resolved. Between the trimmed V and J ends, which lost 1 base and 0 bases, there was a span of 4 bases. Germline assignment: CDR1 SGHTA and CDR2 FQGNSA. The CDR3 contains 15 residues. The CDR3 DNA is TGTGCCAGCAGCTTAGGGGCCTCCTATAATTCACCCCTCCACTTT. It encodes CASSLGASYNSPLHF.

This clone was observed a single time. The chain has TRBV30 and TRBJ1-1, with D tentatively TRBD1 (5 bases). With 0 bases removed from V and 3 bases from J, the gap between germline ends came to 14 bases. CDR1 GTSNPN and CDR2 SVGIG come from the germline V gene (reference sequence). The CDR3 is 15 amino acids. The CDR3 region has the DNA TGTGCCTGGAGTGTAAAGGGGCGGCCGGACACTGAAGCTTTCTTT. It codes for CAWSVKGRPDTEAFF.

This chain connects TRBV7-2 to TRBJ1-1; D is possibly TRBD1 (6 bases). CDR3 length: 15 residues. Germline V gene data show CDR1 as SGHTA and CDR2 as FQGNSA. Trimming cost V 5 bases and J 1 base, with 14 bases left between them. This chain's CDR3 is CASSQQGMRNTEAFF. Here the CDR3 DNA reads TGTGCCAGCAGCCAACAGGGTATGAGGAACACTGAAGCTTTCTTT.

This clone has only one observation. The V and J genes are TRBV25-1 and TRBJ2-7; tentatively, D is TRBD1 (6 bases). Germline-derived CDR1 and CDR2 are MGHDK and SYGVNS. This CDR3 comprises 15 residues. Trimming took off 3 bases at V and 1 base at J, with 13 bases between the two ends. CDR3 bases: TGTGCCAGCAGTGACCCTTTGACAGGTTCCTACGAGCAGTACTTC. This sequence encodes CASSDPLTGSYEQYF.

The chain carries TRBV2 and TRBJ1-5; 11 bases line up with TRBD1. Per germline, CDR1 SNHLY and CDR2 FYNNEI. The V and J ends lost 8 bases and 6 bases, in that order; junction bases with no gene match: 6. CDR3 length: 14 amino acids. The DNA of the CDR3 is TGTGCCAGCCTGGACAGGGGGCTTGGTCAGCCCCAGCATTTT. It codes for CASLDRGLGQPQHF.

This chain joins TRBV28 and TRBJ2-3; 9 nucleotides match TRBD2. Germline V gene sequence: CDR1 MDHEN, CDR2 SYDVKM. This CDR3 spans 18 amino acids. Unmatched junction bases numbered 10, after V lost 3 bases and J lost 0 bases. The CDR3: CASSFRRLAVESTDTQYF. The CDR3 nucleotides are TGTGCCAGCAGTTTCCGACGACTAGCGGTTGAGAGCACAGATACGCAGTATTTT.

This clone was seen a handful of times. This chain uses TRBV28 with TRBJ1-5; D gene uncertain. Germline assignment: CDR1 MDHEN and CDR2 SYDVKM. The CDR3 contains 13 residues. The germline V and J ends were trimmed by 2 bases and 9 bases, with 11 bases remaining between them. Here the CDR3 reads CASSLRVSGPQHF. CDR3 nucleotides: TGTGCCAGCAGTTTACGGGTTTCGGGGCCCCAGCATTTT.

This sequence joins TRBV2 and TRBJ1-2, with 8 bases aligning to TRBD1. From germline, CDR1 is SNHLY and CDR2 FYNNEI. Trimming cost V 7 bases and J 4 bases; bases outside gene matches: 14. The CDR3 has 16 amino acids. CDR3: CASTGQDRGRVYGYTF. The CDR3 DNA sequence: TGTGCCAGCACAGGACAAGACAGGGGAAGGGTCTATGGCTACACCTTC. Drawing the rest from reference TRBV2 and TRBJ1-2, the complete variable domain is EPEVTQTPSHQVTQMGQEVILRCVPISNHLYFYWYRQILGQKVEFLVSFYNNEISEKSEIFDDQFSVERPDGSNFTLKIRSTKLEDSAMYFCASTGQDRGRVYGYTFGSGTRLTVV.

The chain joins TRBV25-1 to TRBJ2-1; TRBD1 aligns across 7 bases. Germline loops: CDR1 MGHDK, CDR2 SYGVNS. CDR3 length: 17 residues. V lost 3 bases, J lost 2 bases, and 10 bases stayed unmatched. This chain's CDR3 is CASSDYATGIPYNEQFF. The DNA for the CDR3 is TGTGCCAGCAGTGATTATGCGACAGGGATCCCCTACAATGAGCAGTTCTTC.

This rearrangement joins TRBV6-1 to TRBJ1-2, with D perhaps matching TRBD1 (6 bases). This CDR3 contains 12 residues. Germline V gene data show CDR1 as MNHNS and CDR2 as SASEGT. The V gene lost 6 bases and the J gene lost 4 bases, with 9 bases spanning the gap. The CDR3 DNA is TGTGCCAGCAGGCTGGACAGCTATGGCTACACCTTC. Encoded protein: CASRLDSYGYTF.

The chain is built from TRBV4-1 and TRBJ2-5, with D possibly matching TRBD2 (5 bases). The CDR3 loop spans 14 amino acids. V was clipped by 2 bases and J by 1 base, with 8 bases between them. Germline CDR1 MGHRA, CDR2 YSYEKL. CDR3 region: CASSQSEGQETQYF. The CDR3 coding sequence is TGCGCCAGCAGCCAATCCGAGGGCCAAGAGACCCAGTACTTC.

This clone has a single count. The V gene is TRBV21-1, the J gene TRBJ2-7; TRBD1 is the table's D call, not checked against the DNA. TRBV21-1 constitutes a pseudogene. CDR3 size: 12 residues. The CDR3 DNA sequence: TGTGCCAGCAGCTCTCAGGGGTCCGAGCAGTACTTC. Its translation: CASSSQGSEQYF.

In regard to this clone: The junction departs from the called germline gene at one end, perhaps through a read error. This chain joins TRBV7-9 and TRBJ2-6; D is possibly TRBD1 (6 bases). This CDR3 is 18 amino acids long. Germline V gene data show CDR1 as SEHNR and CDR2 as FQNEAQ (reference sequence). The CDR3: CSSSFTTTGQSGANVLTF. The CDR3 coding sequence is TGTTCCAGCAGCTTCACCACGACAGGCCAATCTGGGGCCAACGTCCTGACTTTC.